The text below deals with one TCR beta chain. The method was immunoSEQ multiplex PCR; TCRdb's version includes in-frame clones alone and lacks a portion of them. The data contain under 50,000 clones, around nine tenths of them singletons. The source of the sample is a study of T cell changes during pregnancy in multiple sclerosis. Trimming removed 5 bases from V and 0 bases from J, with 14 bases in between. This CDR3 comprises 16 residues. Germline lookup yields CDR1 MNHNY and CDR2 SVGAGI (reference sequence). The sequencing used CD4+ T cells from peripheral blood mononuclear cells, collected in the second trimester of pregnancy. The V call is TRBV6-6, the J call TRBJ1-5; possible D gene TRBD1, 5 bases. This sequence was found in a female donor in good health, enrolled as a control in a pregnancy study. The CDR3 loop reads CASSAQDPNSNQPQHF. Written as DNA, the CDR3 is TGTGCCAGCAGTGCACAGGACCCAAATAGCAATCAGCCCCAGCATTTT.